A selection of T cell receptor beta chains follows, all from one sample in a study of beta chain features in type 1 diabetes. Here immunoSEQ multiplex PCR was the method, and the copy in TCRdb shows in-frame clones only, minus some. The data show hundreds of thousands of clones, roughly 12% seen once. The sample was naive CD4+ T cells from blood. The source is a man younger than 35 in good health. The CDR3 runs from the conserved cysteine through the conserved F or W. The D gene is left open where the match is weak. Size tells how often a clone was seen (once, few, many) or the class of an expanded clone, and some rows leave it out.

>NA|TRBD1|TRBV19|TRBJ2-5
TGTGCCAGCCAAAGACAGGGGGCACAAGAGACCCAGTACTTC
CASQRQGAQETQYF
>NA|NA|TRBV5-6|TRBJ1-2
TGTGCCAGCAGCTCTGTCAGGGAAGGCTACACCTTC
CASSSVREGYTF
>NA|TRBD1|TRBV29-1|TRBJ1-2
TGCAGCGTGGAAGAGGGACAGGGTATCAGTGGCTACACCTTC
CSVEEGQGISGYTF
>NA|TRBD1|TRBV11-1|TRBJ2-2
TGTGCCAGCAGCTTATTGGGGACAGAAAGAGCCGGGGAGCTGTTTTTT
CASSLLGTERAGELFF
>few|NA|TRBV29-1|TRBJ1-1
TGCAGCGTTGAAGTGGGTTCGGGGACTGAAGCTTTCTTT
CSVEVGSGTEAFF
>NA|NA|TRBV5-8|TRBJ2-6
TGTGCCAGCAGCCGGGGGACCGGGGCCAACGTCCTGACTTTC
CASSRGTGANVLTF
>few|TRBD1|TRBV7-3|TRBJ2-3
TGTGCCAGCAGCTTAATCGGGACAGGGGATGGGTCGCAGTATTTT
CASSLIGTGDGSQYF
>few|NA|TRBV6-6|TRBJ1-4
TGTGCCAGCAGTCCCGGGGTCTCGAGACTGTTTTTT
CASSPGVSRLFF
>NA|TRBD1|TRBV7-9|TRBJ2-7
TGTGCCAGCAGCCCCCGAACCGGGACAGGGTATTCCTACGAGCAGTACTTC
CASSPRTGTGYSYEQYF
>NA|TRBD1|TRBV7-8|TRBJ2-2
TGTGCCAGCAGCTTATTTGGCAGGGGGCCTGGCGGGGAGCTGTTTTTT
CASSLFGRGPGGELFF
>NA|NA|TRBV4-3|TRBJ1-1
TGCGCCAGCAGCCAAGATCTAAGGGAGGGCTCCGAAGCTTTCTTT
CASSQDLREGSEAFF
>once|NA|TRBV27|TRBJ2-3
TGTGCCAGCAGTCCCCCCTCTAGCACAGATACGCAGTATTTT
CASSPPSSTDTQYF
>few|NA|TRBV7-2|TRBJ1-4
TGTGCCAGCAGCCCGGGAGGTGAAAAACTGTTTTTT
CASSPGGEKLFF
>few|TRBD2|TRBV18|TRBJ2-3
TGTGCCAGCTCACGGGAAATAGCGGGAGTAGGCACAGATACGCAGTATTTT
CASSREIAGVGTDTQYF
>NA|NA|TRBV28|TRBJ2-7
TGTGCCAGCAGTTCCCCACCCCTCGGGATCTACGAGCAGTACTTC
CASSSPPLGIYEQYF
>NA|NA|TRBV9|TRBJ2-7
TGTGCCAGCGGGGCGGAGGGCGAGCAGTACTTC
CASGAEGEQYF
>many|TRBD2|TRBV7-2|TRBJ2-3
TGTGCCAGCAGCCCCACGGGACTAGTCACAGATACGCAGTATTTT
CASSPTGLVTDTQYF
>few|NA|TRBV9|TRBJ1-1
TGTGCCAGCAGCGCGATCTACGGGGGGCAGGGCACTGAAGCTTTCTTT
CASSAIYGGQGTEAFF
>NA|TRBD2|TRBV9|TRBJ2-3
TGTGCCAGCAGCGTAGCACCGGGGGGTATCAGCACAGATACGCAGTATTTT
CASSVAPGGISTDTQYF
>few|TRBD1|TRBV14|TRBJ2-3
TGTGCCAGCAGCCACCCGGGACAGGGGGCTACAGATACGCAGTATTTT
CASSHPGQGATDTQYF
>NA|NA|TRBV20-1|TRBJ1-1
TGCAGTGCCAGGAGGGGTGAAGCTTTCTTT
CSARRGEAFF
>NA|NA|TRBV2|TRBJ2-7
TGTGCCAGCAGTTCCGACACCTACGAGCAGTACTTC
CASSSDTYEQYF
>NA|TRBD1|TRBV27|TRBJ1-1
TGTGCCAGCCGCGGGACAGGGAACACTGAAGCTTTCTTT
CASRGTGNTEAFF
>NA|TRBD2|TRBV6-6|TRBJ2-3
TGTGCCAGCAGAAAACTAGCGGGGGGAGCAGATACGCAGTATTTT
CASRKLAGGADTQYF
>NA|TRBD1|TRBV29-1|TRBJ2-7
TGCAGCGTGGCCGGGACAGGGGCCTACGAGCAGTACTTC
CSVAGTGAYEQYF
>few|TRBD2|TRBV28|TRBJ2-7
TGTGCCAGCAGCCCCGGGACTAGCGGATACGAGCAGTACTTC
CASSPGTSGYEQYF